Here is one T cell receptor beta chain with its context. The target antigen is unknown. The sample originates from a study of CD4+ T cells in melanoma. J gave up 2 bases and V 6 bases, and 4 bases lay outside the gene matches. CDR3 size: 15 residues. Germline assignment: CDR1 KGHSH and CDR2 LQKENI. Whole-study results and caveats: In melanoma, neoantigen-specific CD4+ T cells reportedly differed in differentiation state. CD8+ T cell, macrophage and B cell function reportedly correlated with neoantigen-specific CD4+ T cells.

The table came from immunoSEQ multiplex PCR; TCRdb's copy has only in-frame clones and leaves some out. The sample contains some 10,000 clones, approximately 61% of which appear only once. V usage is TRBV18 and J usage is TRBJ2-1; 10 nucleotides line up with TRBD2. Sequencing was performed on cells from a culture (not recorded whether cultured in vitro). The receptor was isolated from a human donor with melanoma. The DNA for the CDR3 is TGTGCCAGCTCGGGAAGCGGGGGGGCCTACAATGAGCAGTTCTTC. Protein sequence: CASSGSGGAYNEQFF.